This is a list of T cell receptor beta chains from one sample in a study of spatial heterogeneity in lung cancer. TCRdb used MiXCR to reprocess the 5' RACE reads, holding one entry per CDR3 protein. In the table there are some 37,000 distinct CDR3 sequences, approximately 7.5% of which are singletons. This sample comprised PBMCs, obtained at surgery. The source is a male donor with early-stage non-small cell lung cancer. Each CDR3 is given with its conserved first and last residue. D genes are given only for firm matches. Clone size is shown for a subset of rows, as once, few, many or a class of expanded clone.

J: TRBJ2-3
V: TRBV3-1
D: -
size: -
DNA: TGTGCCAGCAGCCAAGACGGCGGCAACTGGGGCACAGATACGCAGTATTTT
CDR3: CASSQDGGNWGTDTQYF

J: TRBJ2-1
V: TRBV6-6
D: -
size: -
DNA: TGTGCCATCAGGGACCCCTCCTACAATGAGCAGTTCTTC
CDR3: CAIRDPSYNEQFF

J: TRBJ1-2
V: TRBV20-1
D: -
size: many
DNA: TGCAGTGCTAGAGATGGTTCAAATGGCTACACCTTC
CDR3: CSARDGSNGYTF

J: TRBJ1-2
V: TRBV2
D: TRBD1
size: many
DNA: TGTGCCAGCAATGGACAGGGGAATAACTATGGCTACACCTTC
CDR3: CASNGQGNNYGYTF

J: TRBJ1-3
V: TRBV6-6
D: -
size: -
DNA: TGTGCCAGCAAGGACGGCGGGCACTCTGGAAACACCATATATTTT
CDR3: CASKDGGHSGNTIYF

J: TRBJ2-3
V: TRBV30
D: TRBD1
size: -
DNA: TGTGCCTGCCAGACAGGGGGCACAGATACGCAGTATTTT
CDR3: CACQTGGTDTQYF

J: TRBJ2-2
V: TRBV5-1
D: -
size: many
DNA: TGCGCCAGCAGCTTGATACCCCGGGAGACCGGGGAGCTGTTTTTT
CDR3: CASSLIPRETGELFF

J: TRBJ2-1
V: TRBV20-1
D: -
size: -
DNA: TGCAGTGCTAGTAAGCCTAGCTCCTACAATGAGCAGTTCTTC
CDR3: CSASKPSSYNEQFF

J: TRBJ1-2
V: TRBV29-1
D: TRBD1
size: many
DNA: TGCAGCGTTGGACAGGGCAACTATGGCTACACCTTC
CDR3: CSVGQGNYGYTF

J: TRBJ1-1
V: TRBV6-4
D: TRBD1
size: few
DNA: TGTGCCAGCAGCGCGGGACAGGGTAACACTGAAGCTTTCTTT
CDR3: CASSAGQGNTEAFF

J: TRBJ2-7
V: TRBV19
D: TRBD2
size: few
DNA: TGTGCCAGTAGTTTAGCGGGGGCAATTTCCTCCTACGAGCAGTACTTC
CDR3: CASSLAGAISSYEQYF

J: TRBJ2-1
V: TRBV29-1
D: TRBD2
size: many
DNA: TGCAGCGTACGACTAGCGGGAGATGAGCAGTTCTTC
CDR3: CSVRLAGDEQFF

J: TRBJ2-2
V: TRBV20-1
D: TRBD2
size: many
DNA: TGCAGTGCCCGCTCCGGGAGGGGAGGCACCGGGGAGCTGTTTTTT
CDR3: CSARSGRGGTGELFF

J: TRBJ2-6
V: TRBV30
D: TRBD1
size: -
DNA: TGTGCCTGGACCCCGGGACAGGGTTTCTGGTCTGGGGCCAACGTCCTGACTTTC
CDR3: CAWTPGQGFWSGANVLTF

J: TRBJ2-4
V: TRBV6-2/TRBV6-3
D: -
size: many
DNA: TGTGCCAGCAGTTACTCGGTACGGTGGGCCAAAAACATTCAGTACTTC
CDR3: CASSYSVRWAKNIQYF

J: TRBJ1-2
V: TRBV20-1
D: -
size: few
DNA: TGCAGTGCTAGAAAACAGAGCCTCTATGGCTACACCTTC
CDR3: CSARKQSLYGYTF

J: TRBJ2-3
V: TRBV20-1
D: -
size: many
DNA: TGCAGTGCTAGCGGGAGCACAGATACGCAGTATTTT
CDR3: CSASGSTDTQYF

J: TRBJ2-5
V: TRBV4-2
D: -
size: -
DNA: TGTGCCAGCAGCCAAGGGCTACAAGAGACCCAGTACTTC
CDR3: CASSQGLQETQYF

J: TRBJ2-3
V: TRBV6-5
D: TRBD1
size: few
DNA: TGTGCCAGCAGTATCCAGAACAGGGGAGATACGCAGTATTTT
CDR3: CASSIQNRGDTQYF

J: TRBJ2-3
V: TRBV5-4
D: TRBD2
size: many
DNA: TGTGCCAGCAGCCTGGGGGCTAGCGGGATACCCACAGATACGCAGTATTTT
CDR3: CASSLGASGIPTDTQYF

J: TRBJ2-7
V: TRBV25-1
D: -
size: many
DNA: TGTGCCAGCAGTGAAAATCGTGGGCAGTCTTCCTCCTACGAGCAGTACTTC
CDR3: CASSENRGQSSSYEQYF

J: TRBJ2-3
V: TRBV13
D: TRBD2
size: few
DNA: TGTGCCAGCAGCTTAGCGGGAGGAACTCTGGCTCCGCAGTATTTT
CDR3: CASSLAGGTLAPQYF

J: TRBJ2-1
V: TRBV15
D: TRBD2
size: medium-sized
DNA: TGTGCCACCAGCAGAGATCGGGGAGGGTACAATGAGCAGTTCTTC
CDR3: CATSRDRGGYNEQFF

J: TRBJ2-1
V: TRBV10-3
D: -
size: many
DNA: TGTGCCATCAGTGAGTCGAAAGGGTTGGATGAGCAGTTCTTC
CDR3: CAISESKGLDEQFF

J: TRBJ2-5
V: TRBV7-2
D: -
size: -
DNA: TGTGCCAGCAGCTTAGGGGTGGCCCGGACCCAGTACTTC
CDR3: CASSLGVARTQYF

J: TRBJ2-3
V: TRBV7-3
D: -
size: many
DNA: TGTGCCAGCAGCTTAATGGGTCAGGGCACAGATACGCAGTATTTT
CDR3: CASSLMGQGTDTQYF

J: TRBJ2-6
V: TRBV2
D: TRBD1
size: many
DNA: TGTGCCAGCAGACAGGGGTTACCTGGGGCCAACGTCCTGACTTTC
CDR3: CASRQGLPGANVLTF

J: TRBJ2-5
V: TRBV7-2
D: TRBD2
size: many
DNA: TGTGCCAGCAGCTTAGATGGCGGGGGTGAGACCCAGTACTTC
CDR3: CASSLDGGGETQYF